The present TCR beta chain was sequenced within a study of blood T cell repertoires in COVID-19. The CDR3 is made up of 17 amino acids. Germline values: CDR1 SGHTA, CDR2 FQGNSA. V was cut by 5 bases and J by 3 bases, with 22 bases left in between. Using immunoSEQ multiplex PCR, the repertoire was profiled, and TCRdb retains in-frame clones only, with some absent. The table lists 110,000 or so clones, 85% of them singletons. In its sample, this clone was seen a few times. This receptor was taken from a man aged 35 to 55 with acute or convalescent COVID-19. Sequenced input: peripheral blood. J is TRBJ1-1 and V is TRBV7-2, with a weak D call TRBD1 (6 bases). The CDR3 protein is CASSQTGNGRKYTEAFF. The DNA for the CDR3 is TGTGCCAGCAGCCAAACAGGGAACGGTCGGAAGTACACTGAAGCTTTCTTT.